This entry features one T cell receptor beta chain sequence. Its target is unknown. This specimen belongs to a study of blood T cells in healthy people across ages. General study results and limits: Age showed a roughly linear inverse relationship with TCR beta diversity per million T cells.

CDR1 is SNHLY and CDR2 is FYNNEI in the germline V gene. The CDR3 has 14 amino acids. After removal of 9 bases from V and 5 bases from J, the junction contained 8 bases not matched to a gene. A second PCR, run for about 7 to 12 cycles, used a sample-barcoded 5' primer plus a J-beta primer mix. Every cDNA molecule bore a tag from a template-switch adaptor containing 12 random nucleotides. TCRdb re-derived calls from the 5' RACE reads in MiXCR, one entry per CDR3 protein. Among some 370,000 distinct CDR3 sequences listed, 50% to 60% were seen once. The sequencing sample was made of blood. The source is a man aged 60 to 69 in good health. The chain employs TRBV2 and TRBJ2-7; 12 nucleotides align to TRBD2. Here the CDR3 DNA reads TGTGCCAGGCGACGACTAGCGGGAGACGACGAGCAGTACTTC. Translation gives CARRRLAGDDEQYF.